The 20 T cell receptor beta chains below all came from one sample that was sequenced in a study of T cell repertoires in cytomegalovirus infection. TCRdb redid the calling of the reads with MiXCR, one entry per CDR3 protein. This table has about 770,000 distinct CDR3 sequences, 25% to 35% appearing once. For these TCRs, the target antigens are not known. The sample consisted of cultured CD8+ T cells from PBMCs, taken from culture after CMV antigen stimulation. These TCRs come from a human donor in good health (CMV status not recorded). Some clones in this sample may be carry-over from other donors' samples.

This clonotype was counted at least ten times. The chain couples TRBV7-6 to TRBJ2-3; D gene uncertain. V dropped 2 bases and J dropped 5 bases, with 8 bases sitting between them. This CDR3 comprises 13 residues. CDR1 and CDR2 from the germline V gene are SGHVS and FNYEAQ. This CDR3 reads CASSLYHGDTQYF. The CDR3 coding sequence is TGTGCCAGCAGCTTATATCATGGAGATACGCAGTATTTT.

The rearrangement uses TRBV10-3 and TRBJ1-1; no reliable D call. Looked up from germline, CDR1 is ENHRY and CDR2 is SYGVKD. CDR3 size: 18 residues. Trimming stripped 10 bases from V and 0 bases from J, with 27 bases between. The CDR3 spells CATLSRFKYEGMNTEAFF. The CDR3 DNA reads as TGTGCCACCTTGAGCAGGTTCAAATATGAGGGAATGAACACTGAAGCTTTCTTT.

The rearrangement uses TRBV6-5 and TRBJ1-4; no clear D. V was pared by 0 bases and J by 6 bases, with 26 bases between. The CDR3 is made up of 20 amino acids. Germline V gives CDR1 MNHEY, CDR2 SVGAGI. The CDR3 DNA is TGTGCCAGCAGTTACTCGGCCCAGAGGGTCGGCACTCTGGAGGATGAAAAACTGTTTTTT. This translates into CASSYSAQRVGTLEDEKLFF.

The rearrangement links TRBV6-2 or TRBV6-3 to TRBJ2-5; no reliable D call. The CDR3 sequence is 14 residues long. The V end was cut by 4 bases, the J end by 4 bases, with 13 bases between. Germline V gene sequence: CDR1 MNHEY, CDR2 SVGEGT. Here the CDR3 DNA reads TGTGCCAGCAGTTCCGCCCATTGGGTAGAGACCCAGTACTTC. This sequence encodes CASSSAHWVETQYF.

The rearrangement joins TRBV2 to TRBJ2-2; TRBD1 agrees at 9 bases. Germline V gives CDR1 SNHLY, CDR2 FYNNEI. This CDR3 has 15 amino acids. Trimming cost V 8 bases and J 5 bases; bases outside gene matches: 9. Here the CDR3 DNA reads TGTGCCAGCTTACTAAGTGGGACAGGGACCGGGGAGCTGTTTTTT. Translated: CASLLSGTGTGELFF.

The chain carries TRBV5-4 and TRBJ2-2; 9 positions match TRBD1. Germline CDR1 and CDR2: SGHNT and YYREEE (reference sequence). V shed 7 bases, J shed 8 bases, and the junction held 9 bases outside the gene matches. There are 14 residues in the CDR3. Here the CDR3 DNA reads TGTGCCAGCGGACTGACAGGGGGAGAGGGGGAGCTGTTTTTT. Encoded protein: CASGLTGGEGELFF.

The chain joins TRBV6-6 to TRBJ1-1; D is unclear. Between the trimmed V and J ends, which lost 5 bases and 3 bases, there was a span of 10 bases. CDR3 length equals 13 residues. The germline gives CDR1 MNHNY, CDR2 SVGAGI (reference sequence). DNA for the CDR3: TGTGCCAGCAGTATTCCCGGAGACACTGAAGCTTTCTTT. Its translation is CASSIPGDTEAFF.

This clonotype was picked up a small number of times. The V call is TRBV29-1, the J call TRBJ1-4; D possibly corresponds to TRBD1 (6 bases). The V gene's germline CDR1 is SQVTM and CDR2 ANQGSEA. V was shortened by 0 bases and J by 8 bases, with 16 bases between the two germline ends. The CDR3 extends over 15 amino acids. CDR3 nucleotides: TGCAGCGTTGAAGACCTGGATGAAGGACAGGAAAAACTGTTTTTT. It encodes CSVEDLDEGQEKLFF.

Ten or more counts support this clonotype. The chain uses TRBV7-2 and TRBJ1-5; D is undetermined. The CDR3 consists of 14 residues. Per the germline V gene, CDR1 is SGHTA and CDR2 is FQGNSA. V lost 10 bases, J lost 0 bases, and 13 bases lay in between. DNA of the CDR3: TGTGCCAACAGTAACATTCATAGCAATCAGCCCCAGCATTTT. It codes for CANSNIHSNQPQHF. The entire variable domain, with the rest obtained from reference TRBV7-2 and TRBJ1-5, is as follows: GAGVSQSPSNKVTEKGKDVELRCDPISGHTALYWYRQSLGQGLEFLIYFQGNSAPDKSGLPSDRFSAERTGGSVSTLTIQRTQQEDSAVYLCANSNIHSNQPQHFGDGTRLSIL.

There are many counts of this clonotype. This chain uses TRBV12-3 or TRBV12-4 with TRBJ1-2; 8 positions agree with TRBD1. CDR3 length: 15 residues. J was trimmed by 2 bases and V by 6 bases; bases with no gene match: 8. The CDR3 reads CASSPRTGRNYGYTF. DNA for the CDR3: TGTGCCAGCAGCCCGAGGACAGGGCGAAACTATGGCTACACCTTC.

Of note for this clonotype: This may be a read error: a much more frequent sequence differs by one nucleotide. The chain is built from TRBV7-2 and TRBJ2-7; 8 bases line up with TRBD2. With V trimmed by 4 bases and J by 3 bases, 11 bases remained unmatched. CDR3 length equals 16 residues. Germline V gene lookup returns CDR1 SGHTA and CDR2 FQGNSA. CDR3: CASSSPGLVGDYEQYF. The CDR3 DNA follows: TGTGCCAGCAGCTCCCCGGGACTAGTGGGAGACTACGAGCAGTACTTC.

Regarding this clonotype: Since a much larger clone is just one base distant, this may be a read error. V is TRBV7-6 and J is TRBJ2-1; D not resolved. V lost 5 bases, J lost 5 bases, and 10 bases lay in between. Germline loops: CDR1 SGHVS, CDR2 FNYEAQ. The CDR3 is 13 residues long. This chain's CDR3 is CASSIGLDNEQFF. The DNA of the CDR3 is TGTGCCAGCAGCATAGGATTAGACAATGAGCAGTTCTTC.

This clonotype was observed at least ten times. This chain connects TRBV6-1 to TRBJ1-2; D unclear. The germline V gene encodes CDR1 MNHNS and CDR2 SASEGT. The length of the CDR3 is 15 residues. V was clipped by 5 bases and J by 6 bases, with 19 bases between them. CDR3 bases: TGTGCCAGCAGTCTTAAGACGGGTATGAGCGATGGCTACACCTTC. Translated: CASSLKTGMSDGYTF.

The rearrangement links TRBV27 to TRBJ2-3, with TRBD2 matching 9 bases. The junction had 4 bases not matched to a gene; V was cut back by 4 bases and J by 2 bases. Germline lookup yields CDR1 MNHEY and CDR2 SMNVEV (reference sequence). The CDR3 length is 15 residues. In DNA, the CDR3 is TGTGCCAGCAGTTACCCGGGACTAGCCACAGATACGCAGTATTTT. Translated, it gives CASSYPGLATDTQYF.

The J gene is TRBJ2-7, the V gene TRBV2; 13 bases map to TRBD2. The CDR3 extends over 14 amino acids. The V gene end was trimmed by 6 bases and the J gene end by 4 bases; junction bases not matched to a gene: 3. Germline assignment: CDR1 SNHLY and CDR2 FYNNEI. The DNA for the CDR3 is TGTGCCAGCAGGGGGACTAGCGGGGAGTACGAGCAGTACGTC. It encodes CASRGTSGEYEQYV.

J is TRBJ2-7 and V is TRBV6-1; D gene uncertain. CDR3 length: 13 residues. The germline V gene has CDR1 MNHNS and CDR2 SASEGT. The V end lost 1 base, the J end lost 0 bases, and 4 bases lay between the germline ends. The CDR3 loop reads CASSEDSSYEQYV. The CDR3 DNA reads as TGTGCCAGCAGTGAAGACAGCTCCTACGAGCAGTACGTC.

The sample holds a few counts of this clonotype. The V gene is TRBV28, the J gene TRBJ1-3; D gene uncertain. Trimming pared 5 bases from V and 0 bases from J, leaving 11 bases between. The CDR3 is made up of 15 amino acids. Germline V lookup: CDR1 MDHEN, CDR2 SYDVKM. Written as DNA, the CDR3 is TGTGCCAGCAGTCCCCGTACGTTCTCTGGAAACACCATATATTTT. It is translated as CASSPRTFSGNTIYF. The full variable domain, its missing parts supplied by reference TRBV28 and TRBJ1-3, is DVKVTQSSRYLVKRTGEKVFLECVQDMDHENMFWYRQDPGLGLRLIYFSYDVKMKEKGDIPEGYSVSREKKERFSLILESASTNQTSMYLCASSPRTFSGNTIYFGEGSWLTVV.

The chain has TRBV29-1 and TRBJ1-1; D remains unclear. Trimming shortened V by 6 bases and J by 6 bases, and 11 bases separated the two germline ends. Germline V CDR1 and CDR2: SQVTM, ANQGSEA. This CDR3 comprises 11 residues. The CDR3 DNA follows: TGCAGCGTGGGCCCGGTGGCTGAAGCTTTCTTT. The encoded protein is CSVGPVAEAFF.

This clonotype was found a few times. The chain links TRBV7-6 to TRBJ1-5; D is unresolved. This CDR3 is 17 amino acids long. V lost 6 bases and J lost 0, with 18 bases in between. Germline V gene data show CDR1 as SGHVS and CDR2 as FNYEAQ. The CDR3 DNA follows: TGTGCCAGCAGTCGATCGGGGTGTAGGCCTAGCAATCAGCCCCAGCATTTT. Translation: CASSRSGCRPSNQPQHF.

This clonotype was observed a few times. V gene TRBV7-9 combines with J gene TRBJ1-1; 9 bases are a match to TRBD1. The trim removed 5 bases at V and 7 bases at J, leaving 11 bases unmatched. Germline CDR1 and CDR2: SEHNR and FQNEAQ (reference sequence). CDR3 length: 15 residues. The CDR3 region has the DNA TGTGCCAGCAGCATTTCGGGACAGGGCTTCGGTGAAGCTTTCTTT. Translating gives CASSISGQGFGEAFF. The variable domain in full, with the rest retrieved from reference TRBV7-9 and TRBJ1-1, is DTGVSQNPRHKITKRGQNVTFRCDPISEHNRLYWYRQTLGQGPEFLTYFQNEAQLEKSRLLSDRFSAERPKGSFSTLEIQRTEQGDSAMYLCASSISGQGFGEAFFGQGTRLTVV.